Shown below are 27 T cell receptor beta chains from a single sample sequenced in a study of metastatic and nonmetastatic thyroid tumors. TCRdb re-analyzed the PCR reads through MiXCR. Among roughly 70,000 clones listed, 18% were seen once. No treatment had been given to any patient before thyroid surgery. The sample taken for sequencing was blood. The receptors were gathered from a female donor with papillary thyroid cancer or a benign thyroid nodule (not recorded which). Some clones in this sample may be carry-over from other donors' samples.

The chain uses TRBV3-1 and TRBJ2-7, with D maybe TRBD1 (5 bases). The CDR3 has 15 amino acids. Trimming pared 0 bases from V and 4 bases from J, leaving 13 bases between. Germline loops: CDR1 LGHDT, CDR2 YNNKEL (reference sequence). The CDR3 coding sequence is TGTGCCAGCAGCCAAGATCAGGGTTGGGGATACGAGCAGTACTTC. Amino acid sequence: CASSQDQGWGYEQYF.

This clone has just a few counts. A read error may explain this, as a much larger clone is one base away. The conserved phenylalanine or tryptophan is not found at the CDR3 terminus, so this likely reflects a read error. This chain connects TRBV28 to TRBJ1-5, with D uncertain. The germline V and J ends were trimmed by 6 bases and 0 bases, with 6 bases remaining between them. Germline values: CDR1 MDHEN, CDR2 SYDVKM. The CDR3 loop spans 13 amino acids. The CDR3 region is CASSSDSNQPQHL. CDR3 sequence (DNA): TGTGCCAGCAGCTCTGATAGCAATCAGCCCCAGCATCTT.

Turning to this clone: A much larger clone sits a single nucleotide away, making a read error possible. This chain joins TRBV20-1 and TRBJ2-5; D is possibly TRBD2 (6 bases). CDR1 is DFQATT and CDR2 is SNEGSKA in the germline V gene (reference sequence). The CDR3 contains 13 residues. Trimming took 3 bases from V and 3 from J, leaving 11 bases between them. The CDR3 loop reads CSASSGFKETQYF. CDR3 in DNA: TGCAGTGCTAGCAGCGGGTTCAAAGAGACCCAGTACTTC.

This clone occurred many times. The J gene is TRBJ1-2, the V gene TRBV15; D is unresolved. V was clipped by 1 base and J by 4 bases, with 10 bases between them. Germline V gene lookup returns CDR1 LNHNV and CDR2 YYDKDF (reference sequence). CDR3 length: 14 residues. The CDR3 here is CATSRGQNVYGYTF. CDR3 nucleotide sequence: TGTGCCACCAGCAGAGGACAAAACGTCTATGGCTACACCTTC.

This clone was observed at least ten times. The CDR3, as DNA: TGTGCCACCAGTGATCCATTTGGCACCGGGACTAGCGGATACAATGAGCAGTTCTTC. Its protein is CATSDPFGTGTSGYNEQFF. V and J are TRBV24-1 and TRBJ2-1, with 11 bases that match TRBD2. Germline CDR1 is KGHDR and CDR2 is SFDVKD. V trimming: 3 bases; J trimming: 4 bases; junction bases outside the gene matches: 13. This CDR3 comprises 19 residues.

In this sample, this clone turned up many times. The chain combines TRBV9 with TRBJ2-2, with TRBD1 identical over 7 bases. V lost 0 bases to trimming and J lost 3 bases; unmatched junction nucleotides: 8. CDR1 and CDR2 (germline): SGDLS, YYNGEE. The CDR3 runs to 17 residues. The CDR3 bases are TGTGCCAGCAGCGTAGTGTCGGGGACAGATTACACCGGGGAGCTGTTTTTT. Its protein is CASSVVSGTDYTGELFF.

This clone has ten or more counts. The rearrangement joins TRBV6-1 to TRBJ2-4; 12 nucleotides align to TRBD2. The CDR3 totals 15 residues. V was clipped by 2 bases and J by 4 bases; unmatched bases: 0. CDR1 and CDR2 (germline): MNHNS, SASEGT. The CDR3 here is CASSELAGGKNIQYF. The CDR3 DNA reads TGTGCCAGCAGTGAACTAGCGGGGGGGAAAAACATTCAGTACTTC.

To note about this clone: One end of the junction is discordant with germline, which a read error may explain. The V call is TRBV12-3 or TRBV12-4, the J call TRBJ2-7; the D is unclear. The CDR3 extends over 12 amino acids. The CDR3 here is CASSLSPLKVNF. The CDR3 DNA sequence: TGTGCCAGCAGCTTAAGTCCTTTAAAAGTGAACTTC.

This clone has ten or more counts. The chain joins TRBV27 to TRBJ2-4; no clear D gene. Germline CDR1 is MNHEY and CDR2 is SMNVEV (reference sequence). CDR3 length: 14 amino acids. Trimming shortened V by 3 bases and J by 0 bases, and 6 bases separated the two germline ends. The CDR3 nucleotides read TGTGCCAGCAGTTTGGCTCTAGCCAAAAACATTCAGTACTTC. This sequence encodes CASSLALAKNIQYF.

There are many counts of this clone. The chain has TRBV9 and TRBJ2-2; D is undetermined. With 0 bases removed from V and 7 bases from J, the gap between germline ends came to 10 bases. CDR1 and CDR2 (germline): SGDLS, YYNGEE. This CDR3 contains 14 residues. For the CDR3, the DNA is TGTGCCAGCAGCGTAGCTACGGCGGTCGGGGAGCTGTTTTTT. It translates to CASSVATAVGELFF.

In its sample, this clone was seen a few times. This sequence joins TRBV6-1 and TRBJ1-3; D is unresolved. The CDR3 spans 17 residues. CDR1 and CDR2 from the germline V gene are MNHNS and SASEGT. V lost 0 bases and J 2 bases, leaving 14 bases between the germline ends. The CDR3 nucleotides read TGTGCCAGCAGTGAAGCCATGGGTGAAAGACCTGGAAACACCATATATTTT. Protein product: CASSEAMGERPGNTIYF.

This clone was seen ten or more times. The same CDR3 arises from other DNA sequences in this sample as well. The V and J genes are TRBV2 and TRBJ2-7, with 7 bases lining up with TRBD1. This CDR3 has 10 amino acids. Unmatched junction bases numbered 0, after V lost 6 bases and J lost 7 bases. CDR1 SNHLY and CDR2 FYNNEI come from the germline V gene. Here the CDR3 DNA reads TGTGCCAGCAGCAGGGGGGAGCAGTACTTC. Protein product: CASSRGEQYF.

The V gene is TRBV29-1, the J gene TRBJ1-1; 8 bases map to TRBD1. The germline CDR1 and CDR2 sequences are SQVTM and ANQGSEA. The CDR3 extends over 13 amino acids. Trimming at V came to 6 bases and at J to 0 bases, leaving 3 bases not matched to a gene. The chain's CDR3 is CSVDRALNTEAFF. CDR3 nucleotides: TGCAGCGTGGACAGGGCCCTGAACACTGAAGCTTTCTTT.

This clone showed up many times. The chain recombines TRBV3-1 with TRBJ2-2; D is unresolved. This CDR3 has 14 residues. Germline CDR1 and CDR2: LGHDT and YNNKEL (reference sequence). The V gene lost 4 bases and the J gene lost 7 bases, with 13 bases spanning the gap. Here the CDR3 reads CASSRDGISGELFF. CDR3 sequence (DNA): TGTGCCAGCAGCCGAGACGGTATAAGCGGGGAGCTGTTTTTT.

This clone has a count of ten or more. The DNA of the CDR3 is TGTGCCAGTATCACTAGCGGGGCGGGAGGCACCTACAATGAGCAGTTCTTC. Its protein product is CASITSGAGGTYNEQFF. This sequence joins TRBV19 and TRBJ2-1; 10 bases are shared with TRBD2. This CDR3 has 17 amino acids. After removal of 7 bases from V and 2 bases from J, the junction contained 11 bases not matched to a gene. The germline V gene encodes CDR1 LNHDA and CDR2 SQIVND (reference sequence).

This clone came up many times. The CDR3 sequence is CASRQRTATGELFF. The CDR3 nucleotides read TGTGCCAGTAGACAGAGGACAGCCACCGGGGAGCTGTTTTTT. The chain combines TRBV19 with TRBJ2-2; weak D call: TRBD1 (6 bases). The V and J ends lost 6 bases and 4 bases respectively, with 12 bases between them. The germline gives CDR1 LNHDA, CDR2 SQIVND (reference sequence). This CDR3 region has 14 residues.

In this sample, this clone turned up a few times. The rearrangement links TRBV28 to TRBJ2-7, with D hard to call. CDR1 is MDHEN and CDR2 is SYDVKM in the germline V gene. This CDR3 spans 11 amino acids. The V end lost 8 bases, the J end lost 2 bases, and 7 bases lay between the germline ends. CDR3 protein: CASGNPYEQYF. The CDR3, as DNA: TGTGCCAGCGGCAACCCCTACGAGCAGTACTTC.

This clone has ten or more counts. The genes are TRBV3-1 and TRBJ1-1; perhaps TRBD1 as D (5 bases). Germline CDR1 LGHDT, CDR2 YNNKEL (reference sequence). The germline V and J ends were trimmed by 0 bases and 10 bases, with 9 bases remaining between them. The CDR3 has 12 residues. CDR3 sequence reads: CASSQDQGLAFF. CDR3 coding DNA: TGTGCCAGCAGCCAAGATCAGGGTTTAGCTTTCTTT.

This clone was found many times. Different DNA sequences within this sample yield the same CDR3. V usage is TRBV28 and J usage is TRBJ1-5, with 8 bases that match TRBD1. This CDR3 has 15 amino acids. Trimming cost V 9 bases and J 6 bases; bases outside gene matches: 13. CDR1 and CDR2 (germline): MDHEN, SYDVKM. The CDR3 region has the DNA TGTGCCAGTTACTCGGGGACAGGTATCGTTCAGCCCCAGCATTTT. Its protein is CASYSGTGIVQPQHF.

The table lists this clone with many counts. This sequence joins TRBV20-1 and TRBJ2-3; maybe TRBD2 (5 bases). With 3 bases removed from V and 6 bases from J, the gap between germline ends came to 13 bases. CDR1 is DFQATT, CDR2 SNEGSKA, per germline (reference sequence). CDR3 length: 13 amino acids. CDR3 sequence: CSARNYPGDTQYF. The DNA of the CDR3 is TGCAGTGCTAGGAACTATCCGGGGGATACGCAGTATTTT.

The rearrangement joins TRBV5-6 to TRBJ2-7, with no clear D. Trimming stripped 0 bases from V and 4 bases from J, with 17 bases between. CDR1 and CDR2 (germline): SGHDT, YYEEEE. The CDR3 has 16 residues. The CDR3 DNA reads as TGTGCCAGCAGCTTGGGCGACACGATCTCGGTTTACGAGCAGTACTTC. Translation: CASSLGDTISVYEQYF.

This clone appeared a few times. The chain uses TRBV6-2 or TRBV6-3 and TRBJ2-5; the match to TRBD1 covers 8 bases. The assigned J gene may be wrong: the sequence end matches TRBJ2-1 better. Looked up from germline, CDR1 is MNHEY and CDR2 is SVGEGT. The CDR3 runs to 14 residues. The CDR3 protein is CASRTDRAYNEQFF. The CDR3 DNA reads TGTGCCAGCAGGACGGACAGGGCTTACAATGAGCAGTTCTTC.

This clone has ten or more counts. The J gene is TRBJ2-2, the V gene TRBV28, with TRBD1 matching over 12 bases. Trimming at V came to 3 bases and at J to 4 bases, leaving 9 bases not matched to a gene. CDR1 is MDHEN, CDR2 SYDVKM, per germline. The CDR3 length is 18 residues. The CDR3 region has the DNA TGTGCCAGCAGTTTCCCCGCCGGGACAGGGGGCAGCACCGGGGAGCTGTTTTTT. Amino acid sequence: CASSFPAGTGGSTGELFF.

This clone has at least ten counts. The chain has TRBV28 and TRBJ2-1, with 8 bases that match TRBD1. CDR3 length: 15 amino acids. CDR1 and CDR2 (germline): MDHEN, SYDVKM. J gave up 0 bases and V 6 bases, and 4 bases lay outside the gene matches. CDR3 amino acids: CASRWDRSSYNEQFF. CDR3 DNA: TGTGCCAGCAGGTGGGACAGGAGCTCCTACAATGAGCAGTTCTTC.

The CDR3 sequence is CASSQLIAGDGTDTQYF. The CDR3 DNA follows: TGTGCCAGCAGCCAACTAATAGCGGGGGATGGCACAGATACGCAGTATTTT. V gene TRBV3-1 combines with J gene TRBJ2-3; 9 bases are shared with TRBD2. The J segment lost 1 base and the V segment lost 2 bases, leaving 7 bases of the junction unmatched. The CDR3 has 17 residues. CDR1 and CDR2 from the germline V gene are LGHDT and YNNKEL (reference sequence).

This clone was seen ten or more times. J is TRBJ2-7 and V is TRBV6-8; D perhaps matches TRBD2 (6 bases). CDR3 length: 17 residues. V was pared by 2 bases and J by 3 bases, with 20 bases between. The germline gives CDR1 MNHGY, CDR2 SAAAGT. The CDR3: CASSYDWEDGSFYEQYF. The CDR3 DNA follows: TGTGCCAGCAGTTACGACTGGGAGGATGGTTCGTTCTACGAGCAGTACTTC.

This clone showed up many times. This chain links TRBV7-6 with TRBJ1-5; D gene unclear. The CDR3 is 15 residues long. In germline, CDR1 is SGHVS, CDR2 FNYEAQ. Between the trimmed V and J ends, which lost 4 bases and 6 bases, there was a span of 16 bases. Here the CDR3 DNA reads TGTGCCAGCAGCTCCACCCCGGGGTCGGGTCAGCCCCAGCATTTT. It is translated as CASSSTPGSGQPQHF.